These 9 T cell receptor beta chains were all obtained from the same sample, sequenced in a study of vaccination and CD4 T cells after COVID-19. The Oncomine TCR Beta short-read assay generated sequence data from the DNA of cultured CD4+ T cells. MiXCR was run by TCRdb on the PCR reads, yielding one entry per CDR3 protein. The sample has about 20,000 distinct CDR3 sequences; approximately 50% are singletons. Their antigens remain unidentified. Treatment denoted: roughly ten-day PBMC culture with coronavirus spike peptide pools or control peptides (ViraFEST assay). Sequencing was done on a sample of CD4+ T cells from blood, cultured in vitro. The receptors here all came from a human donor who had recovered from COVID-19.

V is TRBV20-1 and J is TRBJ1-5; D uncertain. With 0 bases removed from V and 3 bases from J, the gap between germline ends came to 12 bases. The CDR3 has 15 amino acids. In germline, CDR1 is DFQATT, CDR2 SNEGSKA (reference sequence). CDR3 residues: CSARDPGSYNQPQHF. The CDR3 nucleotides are TGCAGTGCTAGAGATCCGGGGAGTTACAATCAGCCCCAGCATTTT.

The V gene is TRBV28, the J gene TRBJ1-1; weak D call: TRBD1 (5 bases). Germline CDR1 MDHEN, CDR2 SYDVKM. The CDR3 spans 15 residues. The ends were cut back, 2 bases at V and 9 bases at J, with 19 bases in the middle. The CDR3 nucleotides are TGTGCCAGCAGTTTAGCAGGGTTTTATCCGACTAAAGCTTTCTTT. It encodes CASSLAGFYPTKAFF.

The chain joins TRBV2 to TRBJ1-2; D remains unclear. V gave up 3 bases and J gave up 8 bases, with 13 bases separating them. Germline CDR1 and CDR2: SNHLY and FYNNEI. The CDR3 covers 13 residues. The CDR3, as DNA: TGTGCCAGCAGTGAGTTTCCCCCTCGGGGCTACACCTTC. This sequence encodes CASSEFPPRGYTF. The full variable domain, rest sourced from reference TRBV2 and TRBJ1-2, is EPEVTQTPSHQVTQMGQEVILRCVPISNHLYFYWYRQILGQKVEFLVSFYNNEISEKSEIFDDQFSVERPDGSNFTLKIRSTKLEDSAMYFCASSEFPPRGYTFGSGTRLTVV.

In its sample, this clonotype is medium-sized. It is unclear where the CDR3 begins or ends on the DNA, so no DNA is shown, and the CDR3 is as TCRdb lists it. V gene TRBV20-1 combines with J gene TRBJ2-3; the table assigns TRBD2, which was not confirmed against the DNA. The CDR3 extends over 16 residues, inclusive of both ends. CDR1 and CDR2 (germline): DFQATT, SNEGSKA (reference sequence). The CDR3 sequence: CSSSGLAAHMADTQYF.

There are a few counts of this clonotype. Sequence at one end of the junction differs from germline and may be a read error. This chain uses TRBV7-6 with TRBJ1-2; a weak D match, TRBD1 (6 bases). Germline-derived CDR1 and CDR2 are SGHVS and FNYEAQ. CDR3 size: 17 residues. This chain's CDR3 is CASSSGQGPNYNYGYTF. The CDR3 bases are TGTGCTAGCAGCTCCGGTCAGGGGCCTAACTATAACTATGGCTACACCTTC.

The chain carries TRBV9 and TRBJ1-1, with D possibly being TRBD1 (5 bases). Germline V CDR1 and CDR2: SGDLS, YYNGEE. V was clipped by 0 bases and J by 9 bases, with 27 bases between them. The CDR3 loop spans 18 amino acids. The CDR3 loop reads CASSVESSPGAGGAQAFF. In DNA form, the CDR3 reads TGTGCCAGCAGCGTAGAGTCTTCCCCCGGTGCGGGGGGTGCTCAAGCTTTCTTT.

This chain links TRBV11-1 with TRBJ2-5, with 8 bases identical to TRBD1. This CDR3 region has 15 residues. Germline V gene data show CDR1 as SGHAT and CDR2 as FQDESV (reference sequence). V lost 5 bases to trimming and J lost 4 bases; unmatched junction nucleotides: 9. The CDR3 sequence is CASSASRTGRETQYF. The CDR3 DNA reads TGTGCCAGCAGCGCTTCCAGGACAGGGCGAGAGACCCAGTACTTC.

CDR3 coding DNA: TGCAGTGCTAGGGGTGACAGGAACACTGAAGCTTTCTTT. Translating it yields CSARGDRNTEAFF. The rearrangement uses TRBV20-1 and TRBJ1-1, with D possibly being TRBD1 (5 bases). V lost 3 bases, J lost 1 base, and 9 bases lay in between. The CDR3 totals 13 residues. CDR1 is DFQATT, CDR2 SNEGSKA, per germline (reference sequence).

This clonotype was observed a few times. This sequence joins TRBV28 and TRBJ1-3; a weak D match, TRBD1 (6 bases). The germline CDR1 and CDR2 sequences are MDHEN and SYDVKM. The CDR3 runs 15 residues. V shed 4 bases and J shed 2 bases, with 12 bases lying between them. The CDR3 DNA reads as TGTGCCAGCAGTTCCACAGGGACGGCTGGAAACACCATATATTTT. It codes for CASSSTGTAGNTIYF.